The 30 T cell receptor beta chains below were found in one sample sequenced in a study of CD8 T cells in Susac syndrome. With random hexamers, 0.5 to 1 ug RNA was reverse transcribed. TCRdb recomputed calls from the immunoSEQ multiplex PCR reads with MiXCR, one row per CDR3 protein. This sample has approximately 74,000 distinct CDR3 sequences; under 95% occur once, and the top ten carry 0.5% to 0.65%. Sequences were obtained from CD4+ T cells from PBMCs. The receptors shown here come from a human donor with Susac syndrome.

This chain connects TRBV7-2 to TRBJ2-5; 10 bases match TRBD1. This CDR3 contains 15 residues. Germline lookup yields CDR1 SGHTA and CDR2 FQGNSA. The V gene end was trimmed by 7 bases and the J gene end by 4 bases; junction bases not matched to a gene: 9. The CDR3 bases are TGTGCCAGCAACCGACAGGGGGCGCAAGCAGAGACCCAGTACTTC. It codes for CASNRQGAQAETQYF.

The V gene is TRBV9, the J gene TRBJ2-7; TRBD1 agrees at 7 bases. CDR1 and CDR2 from the germline V gene are SGDLS and YYNGEE. V shed 0 bases and J 5 bases; nucleotides not matched to a gene: 14. The CDR3 runs to 17 residues. CDR3 sequence reads: CASSVVGAAGTVHEQYF. CDR3 nucleotide sequence: TGTGCCAGCAGCGTAGTAGGCGCGGCCGGGACAGTACACGAGCAGTACTTC.

The gene calls are TRBV7-6 and TRBJ2-3; D not certain. Trimming cost V 2 bases and J 3 bases, with 9 bases left between them. CDR1 SGHVS and CDR2 FNYEAQ come from the germline V gene. The CDR3 is made up of 14 amino acids. CDR3 sequence (DNA): TGTGCCAGCAGCTTATCCTCTTTGACAGATACGCAGTATTTT. Its translation: CASSLSSLTDTQYF.

The chain is built from TRBV5-1 and TRBJ2-5, with 10 nucleotides matching TRBD2. V shed 3 bases and J 5 bases; nucleotides not matched to a gene: 7. Germline V lookup: CDR1 SGHRS, CDR2 YFSETQ. The CDR3 covers 15 residues. The CDR3 bases are TGCGCCAGCAGCTCCTACGGGACTAGCGTGGAGACCCAGTACTTC. Protein: CASSSYGTSVETQYF. The variable domain in full, with the rest retrieved from reference TRBV5-1 and TRBJ2-5, is KAGVTQTPRYLIKTRGQQVTLSCSPISGHRSVSWYQQTPGQGLQFLFEYFSETQRNKGNFPGRFSGRQFSNSRSEMNVSTLELGDSALYLCASSSYGTSVETQYFGPGTRLLVL.

This clonotype was picked up one time. This rearrangement joins TRBV27 to TRBJ1-4; maybe TRBD1 (6 bases). V was clipped by 6 bases and J by 7 bases, with 15 bases between them. The CDR3 has 14 residues. CDR1 and CDR2 (germline): MNHEY, SMNVEV (reference sequence). CDR3 loop: CASSRTGWSEKLFF. In DNA, the CDR3 is TGTGCCAGCAGCAGAACAGGGTGGAGTGAAAAACTGTTTTTT.

The chain uses TRBV25-1 and TRBJ2-1; 14 bases match TRBD2. The germline V gene encodes CDR1 MGHDK and CDR2 SYGVNS. CDR3 length: 15 residues. J lost 6 bases, V lost 3 bases, and 1 base had no gene match. In DNA form, the CDR3 reads TGTGCCAGCAGTGACGGACTAGCGGGGGGCAATGAGCAGTTCTTC. This sequence encodes CASSDGLAGGNEQFF.

V and J are TRBV18 and TRBJ2-5; D ambiguous. The germline gives CDR1 KGHSH, CDR2 LQKENI. The CDR3 spans 14 residues. V shed 2 bases and J shed 2 bases, with 9 bases lying between them. In nucleotides, the CDR3 is TGTGCCAGCTCACCATCGATTGGTCAAGAGACCCAGTACTTC. It yields the protein CASSPSIGQETQYF.

This chain uses TRBV5-1 with TRBJ2-2; no clear D. V gave up 4 bases and J gave up 7 bases, with 17 bases separating them. CDR1 and CDR2 (germline): SGHRS, YFSETQ. This CDR3 has 15 residues. CDR3 sequence (DNA): TGCGCCAGCAGCCCGTCCCAAGGAACGGACGGGGAGCTGTTTTTT. Encoded protein: CASSPSQGTDGELFF.

This clonotype was recorded once. The V and J genes are TRBV29-1 and TRBJ1-2, with D possibly TRBD1 on 5 matching bases. This CDR3 comprises 12 residues. CDR1 and CDR2 (germline): SQVTM, ANQGSEA. The V and J ends lost 1 base and 4 bases respectively, with 7 bases between them. The CDR3 protein is CSVEGTPYGYTF. The CDR3 region has the DNA TGCAGCGTTGAAGGGACACCCTATGGCTACACCTTC.

This clonotype was picked up a small number of times. The genes are TRBV6-1 and TRBJ2-7; 7 bases agree with TRBD1. Germline CDR1 and CDR2: MNHNS and SASEGT. V lost 5 bases and J lost 2; bases outside the gene matches: 3. The CDR3 has 13 residues. The CDR3 bases are TGTGCCAGCAGTTTTGGACAGGCCTACGAGCAGTACTTC. Protein sequence: CASSFGQAYEQYF.

The chain couples TRBV3-1 to TRBJ1-2; D perhaps matches TRBD1 (5 bases). Germline CDR1 reads LGHDT; CDR2 reads YNNKEL (reference sequence). V was cut by 4 bases and J by 8 bases, with 14 bases left in between. This CDR3 has 13 residues. The DNA for the CDR3 is TGTGCCAGCAGCCCCCGGGGGATGGGGGGCTACACCTTC. Amino acid sequence: CASSPRGMGGYTF.

The gene calls are TRBV10-2 and TRBJ2-3; D unresolved. With 0 bases removed from V and 3 bases from J, the gap between germline ends came to 7 bases. The CDR3 has 14 amino acids. Germline V CDR1 and CDR2: WSHSY, SAAADI. The CDR3 region has the DNA TGCGCCAGCAGTGAGTCCCTTCTTACAGATACGCAGTATTTT. Its protein is CASSESLLTDTQYF.

The chain carries TRBV18 and TRBJ1-1; D might be TRBD1 (6 bases). Germline CDR1 reads KGHSH; CDR2 reads LQKENI. The CDR3 has 16 amino acids. Trimming pared 3 bases from V and 5 bases from J, leaving 19 bases between. CDR3 in DNA: TGTGCCAGCTCACCGACTGGACAAGGGGGTTGGACTGAAGCTTTCTTT. It yields the protein CASSPTGQGGWTEAFF.

This clonotype was seen only once. This chain joins TRBV28 and TRBJ2-3; D is uncertain. Germline CDR1 reads MDHEN; CDR2 reads SYDVKM. The ends were cut back, 5 bases at V and 0 bases at J, with 9 bases in the middle. The CDR3 runs 14 residues. CDR3 loop: CASSLLQSTDTQYF. CDR3 bases: TGTGCCAGCAGTCTGTTACAGAGCACAGATACGCAGTATTTT.

The chain has TRBV15 and TRBJ1-1, with D maybe TRBD1 (6 bases). V lost 3 bases, J lost 5 bases, and 16 bases lay in between. Looked up from germline, CDR1 is LNHNV and CDR2 is YYDKDF (reference sequence). The CDR3 loop spans 15 amino acids. Here the CDR3 reads CATSSMTGIGTEAFF. The CDR3 DNA follows: TGTGCCACCAGCAGTATGACAGGTATCGGAACTGAAGCTTTCTTT.

The J gene is TRBJ1-3, the V gene TRBV11-2; no clear D. Germline V lookup: CDR1 SGHAT, CDR2 FQNNGV. V was clipped by 6 bases and J by 3 bases, with 12 bases between them. This CDR3 spans 14 amino acids. DNA of the CDR3: TGTGCCAGCAGTTTGAGGGTCCTTGGAAACACCATATATTTT. Translated, it gives CASSLRVLGNTIYF.

The genes are TRBV6-5 and TRBJ1-1; possibly TRBD1 for D (6 bases). CDR1 MNHEY and CDR2 SVGAGI come from the germline V gene. V dropped 2 bases and J dropped 9 bases, with 19 bases sitting between them. The length of the CDR3 is 15 residues. CDR3 sequence: CASSYSGGGGKKAFF. In DNA form, the CDR3 reads TGTGCCAGCAGTTACAGCGGGGGCGGCGGAAAAAAAGCTTTCTTT.

V is TRBV29-1 and J is TRBJ2-3; TRBD2 matches at 10 bases. CDR1 and CDR2 (germline): SQVTM, ANQGSEA. V was clipped by 7 bases and J by 2 bases; unmatched bases: 6. CDR3 length: 14 residues. The CDR3 loop is CSATAGGNTDTQYF. For the CDR3, the DNA is TGCAGCGCTACAGCGGGAGGGAACACAGATACGCAGTATTTT.

This rearrangement joins TRBV4-3 to TRBJ2-1, with unresolved D. Germline CDR1 is LGHNA and CDR2 is YSLEER. V was trimmed by 4 bases and J by 6 bases, leaving 19 bases between them. The CDR3 has 16 amino acids. The CDR3 DNA reads as TGCGCCAGCAGCCCCTCCTTCGGAGCAGCCGGCAATGAGCAGTTCTTC. Translating it yields CASSPSFGAAGNEQFF.

The chain links TRBV20-1 to TRBJ2-5, with a possible D match to TRBD2 (5 bases). This CDR3 is 13 amino acids long. CDR1 and CDR2 (germline): DFQATT, SNEGSKA (reference sequence). Trimming left V 0 bases short and J 4 bases short, with 9 bases between. This CDR3 reads CSAREGGRETQYF. The CDR3 DNA reads TGCAGTGCTAGAGAGGGTGGGAGAGAGACCCAGTACTTC.

V gene TRBV18 combines with J gene TRBJ1-2, with 7 bases that match TRBD1. Per germline, CDR1 KGHSH and CDR2 LQKENI. Trimming took 4 bases from V and 0 from J; bases not matched to a gene: 5. The CDR3 consists of 15 residues. The CDR3 loop is CASSLTGDSNYGYTF. CDR3 nucleotide sequence: TGTGCCAGCTCACTAACAGGGGACTCTAACTATGGCTACACCTTC. Full variable domain (rest looked up from reference TRBV18 and TRBJ1-2): NAGVMQNPRHLVRRRGQEARLRCSPMKGHSHVYWYRQLPEEGLKFMVYLQKENIIDESGMPKERFSAEFPKEGPSILRIQQVVRGDSAAYFCASSLTGDSNYGYTFGSGTRLTVV.

The chain uses TRBV7-2 and TRBJ1-6; TRBD1 might be the D (5 bases). V was clipped by 3 bases and J by 1 base, with 10 bases between them. Germline V gene lookup returns CDR1 SGHTA and CDR2 FQGNSA. CDR3 size: 16 residues. The CDR3 bases are TGTGCCAGCAGCTTCGGGGGGTGGTCCTATAATTCACCCCTCCACTTT. It is translated as CASSFGGWSYNSPLHF.

The V gene is TRBV19, the J gene TRBJ1-1; D may be TRBD1 (5 bases). The CDR3 spans 14 residues. Looked up from germline, CDR1 is LNHDA and CDR2 is SQIVND (reference sequence). Trimming pared 6 bases from V and 1 base from J, leaving 12 bases between. The CDR3: CASRLQGSNTEAFF. Here the CDR3 DNA reads TGTGCCAGTAGGCTGCAGGGATCGAACACTGAAGCTTTCTTT.

The chain uses TRBV12-3 or TRBV12-4 and TRBJ2-3, with 11 bases matching TRBD2. J gave up 3 bases and V 6 bases, and 5 bases lay outside the gene matches. The CDR3 sequence is 15 residues long. The CDR3 is CASSLLAGVTDTQYF. As DNA, the CDR3 is TGTGCCAGCAGCCTACTAGCGGGAGTGACAGATACGCAGTATTTT.

The rearrangement links TRBV6-2 or TRBV6-3 to TRBJ1-5; possible D gene TRBD1, 6 bases. Trimming left V 6 bases short and J 0 bases short, with 18 bases between. The CDR3 runs to 17 residues. Germline CDR1 and CDR2: MNHEY and SVGEGT. CDR3 amino acids: CASSLADSSISNQPQHF. As DNA, the CDR3 is TGTGCCAGCAGCCTTGCGGACAGCAGTATTAGCAATCAGCCCCAGCATTTT.

The rearrangement links TRBV24-1 to TRBJ2-1; no clear D. V lost 1 base, J lost 8 bases, and 2 bases lay in between. The CDR3 consists of 11 residues. Per the germline V gene, CDR1 is KGHDR and CDR2 is SFDVKD. In DNA, the CDR3 is TGTGCCACCAGTGATTTAGATGAGCAGTTCTTC. Protein: CATSDLDEQFF.

The genes are TRBV18 and TRBJ2-5, with 10 bases aligning to TRBD2. This CDR3 region has 16 residues. Germline V gene sequence: CDR1 KGHSH, CDR2 LQKENI. V gave up 1 base and J gave up 2 bases; unmatched junction bases: 4. The CDR3 DNA follows: TGTGCCAGCTCACCACTGGCACTAGCGGGACAAGAGACCCAGTACTTC. It yields the protein CASSPLALAGQETQYF.

This sequence joins TRBV29-1 and TRBJ2-1; 12 bases fit TRBD1. CDR1 and CDR2 from the germline V gene are SQVTM and ANQGSEA. V shed 6 bases, J shed 2 bases, and the junction held 8 bases outside the gene matches. The CDR3 has 16 amino acids. The CDR3 DNA reads as TGCAGCGTCCGCACCGGGACAGGGGGCCCCTACAATGAGCAGTTCTTC. Residues: CSVRTGTGGPYNEQFF.

The chain recombines TRBV5-6 with TRBJ1-2; 7 bases agree with TRBD1. The CDR3 is made up of 14 amino acids. Trimming cost V 4 bases and J 8 bases; bases outside gene matches: 11. Germline V gene lookup returns CDR1 SGHDT and CDR2 YYEEEE. CDR3 bases: TGTGCCAGCAGCGGGGGCCGACAGGGAGGCGGCTACACCTTC. Its translation: CASSGGRQGGGYTF.

This chain connects TRBV20-1 to TRBJ1-4; the D is unclear. Trimming pared 6 bases from V and 6 bases from J, leaving 8 bases between. The germline V gene encodes CDR1 DFQATT and CDR2 SNEGSKA (reference sequence). The CDR3 loop spans 11 amino acids. The CDR3 protein is CSAATYEKLFF. CDR3 DNA sequence: TGCAGTGCCGCTACGTATGAAAAACTGTTTTTT.